These T cell receptor beta chains were read from a single sample in a study of blood T cell repertoires in COVID-19. Assay used: immunoSEQ multiplex PCR; TCRdb lists only in-frame clones, some missing. The sample yields about 140,000 clones, over 60% seen once. Source material: peripheral blood. The receptors derive from a man older than 75 with acute or convalescent COVID-19. The CDR3 runs from the conserved cysteine through the conserved F or W. A D gene is named only where the DNA matches it firmly. The size field is filled for only some rows; it gives once, few, many or a size class.

v_call	j_call	clone_size	cdr3_length	d_call	cdr3_aa	cdr3_nt
TRBV5-1	TRBJ1-4	.	15	TRBD1	CASSLGTGGNEKLFF	TGCGCCAGCAGCCTGGGGACAGGCGGAAATGAAAAACTGTTTTTT
TRBV4-3	TRBJ1-5	.	13	.	CASSQEFGQPQHF	TGCGCCAGCAGCCAAGAGTTCGGTCAGCCCCAGCATTTT
TRBV3-1/TRBV3-2	TRBJ2-7	.	13	.	CASSQGGGYEQYF	TGTGCCAGCAGCCAGGGAGGTGGCTACGAGCAGTACTTC
TRBV5-6	TRBJ2-3	.	13	.	CASSSLSGYTQYF	TGTGCCAGCAGCTCCTTGTCGGGGTATACGCAGTATTTT
TRBV6-6	TRBJ2-1	few	14	.	CASSYVQGTNEQFF	TGTGCCAGCAGTTACGTACAGGGTACCAATGAGCAGTTCTTC
TRBV11-3	TRBJ2-3	.	15	.	CASSLGGGPGDTQYF	TGTGCCAGCAGCTTGGGAGGGGGGCCTGGAGATACGCAGTATTTT
TRBV7-2	TRBJ2-2	.	15	.	CASSLRTGNTGELFF	TGTGCCAGCAGCTTACGGACGGGAAACACCGGGGAGCTGTTTTTT
TRBV6-1	TRBJ1-1	.	15	.	CASSEAQSTAGKAFF	TGTGCCAGCAGTGAAGCGCAGTCGACGGCAGGGAAAGCTTTCTTT
TRBV24-1	TRBJ2-5	.	16	TRBD1	CATSDHGQGIGETQYF	TGTGCCACCAGTGACCACGGACAGGGGATCGGGGAGACCCAGTACTTC
TRBV15	TRBJ2-1	.	15	TRBD2	CATSRGPGGRIGQFF	TGTGCCACCAGCAGAGGCCCGGGGGGGCGGATTGGGCAGTTCTTC
TRBV7-2	TRBJ2-2	.	14	TRBD2	CASSLTREGGELFF	TGTGCCAGCAGCTTAACGAGGGAGGGCGGGGAGCTGTTTTTT
TRBV12-3/TRBV12-4	TRBJ1-2	few	13	.	CASSLRVIYGYTF	TGTGCCAGCAGCCTCAGGGTAATCTATGGCTACACCTTC
TRBV2	TRBJ2-3	.	15	.	CASTLEGPSTDTQYF	TGTGCCAGCACCCTGGAGGGACCTAGCACAGATACGCAGTATTTT
TRBV28	TRBJ2-7	.	12	.	CASTGGIYEQYF	TGTGCCAGTACCGGGGGTATCTACGAGCAGTACTTC
TRBV7-6	TRBJ1-6	.	16	TRBD1	CASSRTATGRNSPLHF	TGTGCCAGCAGCCGCACCGCGACAGGGCGGAATTCACCCCTCCACTTT
TRBV6-6	TRBJ2-7	.	17	TRBD1	CASSPWGRGQGAYEQYF	TGTGCCAGCAGTCCCTGGGGGAGGGGACAGGGGGCATACGAGCAGTACTTC
TRBV10-3	TRBJ2-3	.	17	TRBD2	CAISQSDRAGVTDTQYF	TGTGCCATCAGTCAGTCCGACCGAGCGGGGGTTACAGATACGCAGTATTTT
TRBV7-8	TRBJ2-4	.	15	TRBD2	CASSLASLAGGIQYF	TGTGCCAGCAGCTTAGCGTCACTAGCGGGTGGCATTCAGTACTTC
TRBV2	TRBJ2-7	.	13	.	CASLEEGTYEQYF	TGTGCCAGCTTGGAGGAAGGGACCTACGAGCAGTACTTC
TRBV27	TRBJ2-7	.	10	.	CASGRYEQYF	TGTGCCAGCGGGAGGTACGAGCAGTACTTC
TRBV14	TRBJ1-6	many	14	TRBD1	CASSPGQYNSPLHF	TGTGCCAGCAGCCCGGGACAGTATAATTCACCCCTCCACTTT
TRBV10-3	TRBJ1-2	.	13	.	CAISFDRLYGYTF	TGTGCCATCAGCTTCGACAGATTATATGGCTACACCTTC
TRBV7-2	TRBJ1-2	.	14	.	CASSLETGSYGYTF	TGTGCCAGCAGCTTAGAGACCGGGAGCTATGGCTACACCTTC
TRBV7-2	TRBJ2-5	.	13	.	CASSLLQGQTQYF	TGTGCCAGCAGCCTTCTCCAGGGGCAGACCCAGTACTTC
TRBV7-6	TRBJ2-1	.	16	TRBD2	CASSTRTSGGADEQFF	TGTGCCAGCAGCACACGGACTAGCGGGGGGGCGGATGAGCAGTTCTTC
TRBV6-6	TRBJ2-7	.	12	.	CASSQQAYEQYF	TGTGCCAGCAGCCAACAGGCTTACGAGCAGTACTTC
TRBV10-3	TRBJ1-1	.	13	TRBD1	CAIREDRDTEAFF	TGTGCCATCAGGGAAGACAGGGACACTGAAGCTTTCTTT
TRBV28	TRBJ1-3	.	13	.	CASSGESGNTIYF	TGTGCCAGCTCAGGGGAATCTGGAAACACCATATATTTT
TRBV10-3	TRBJ2-5	.	15	TRBD2	CAISVRAGGPETQYF	TGTGCCATCAGTGTTCGAGCGGGGGGGCCGGAGACCCAGTACTTC
TRBV19	TRBJ2-2	.	14	TRBD1	CASRDRGRTGELFF	TGTGCCAGTAGGGACAGGGGGCGGACCGGGGAGCTGTTTTTT
TRBV7-6	TRBJ1-6	few	15	.	CASSLAQGYNSPLHF	TGTGCCAGCAGCTTAGCACAGGGTTATAATTCACCCCTCCACTTT
TRBV5-6	TRBJ1-5	.	13	TRBD1	CASSSGQNQPQHF	TGTGCCAGCAGCTCGGGACAGAATCAGCCCCAGCATTTT
TRBV5-1	TRBJ2-3	once	15	TRBD1	CASSSRTGYTDTQYF	TGCGCCAGCAGCTCCAGGACAGGTTACACAGATACGCAGTATTTT
TRBV27	TRBJ1-1	few	14	.	CASSFNRVGTEAFF	TGTGCCAGCAGTTTTAACAGGGTGGGCACTGAAGCTTTCTTT
TRBV2	TRBJ2-1	.	15	.	CASAPTTSSYNEQFF	TGTGCCAGCGCTCCAACAACCAGCTCCTACAATGAGCAGTTCTTC
TRBV14	TRBJ1-5	.	15	.	CASSHLLYSNQPQHF	TGTGCCAGCAGCCATCTTCTCTATAGCAATCAGCCCCAGCATTTT
TRBV7-2	TRBJ1-6	.	17	.	CASTRPAGSRGNSPLHF	TGTGCCAGCACCAGACCCGCAGGTTCCCGGGGGAATTCACCCCTCCACTTT
TRBV19	TRBJ2-7	.	14	.	CASRLRESSYEQYF	TGTGCCAGTAGACTCAGGGAAAGCTCCTACGAGCAGTACTTC
TRBV5-5	TRBJ2-3	once	12	.	CASSFMSDTQYF	TGTGCCAGCAGCTTCATGTCAGATACGCAGTATTTT
TRBV18	TRBJ2-5	.	13	.	CASSPGAWETQYF	TGTGCCAGCTCACCGGGGGCATGGGAGACCCAGTACTTC
TRBV12-3/TRBV12-4	TRBJ1-5	.	13	.	CASQGNSNQPQHF	TGTGCCAGCCAGGGGAATAGCAATCAGCCCCAGCATTTT
TRBV3-1/TRBV3-2	TRBJ1-3	.	15	.	CASSQEGLYGNTIYF	TGTGCCAGCAGCCAAGAGGGACTTTACGGAAACACCATATATTTT
TRBV6-2/TRBV6-3	TRBJ1-6	many	16	.	CASSYRPVVRNSPLHF	TGTGCCAGCAGTTACCGTCCCGTGGTGCGTAATTCACCCCTCCACTTT
TRBV2	TRBJ1-2	.	13	.	CATPTPPNYGYTF	TGTGCCACTCCGACACCGCCTAACTATGGCTACACCTTC
TRBV7-9	TRBJ1-5	.	13	.	CASSYPGSQPQHF	TGTGCCAGCAGCTATCCTGGGAGTCAGCCCCAGCATTTT